This TCR beta chain comes out of a study of T-cell reconstitution after alpha-beta-depleted transplantation in children. Ten or more counts support this clonotype. Its antigen is unidentified. Unique molecular identifiers tagged the TCRbeta library. TCRdb reprocessed the PCR reads via MiXCR and lists one record per CDR3 protein. In the table there are 250,000 to 300,000 distinct CDR3 sequences, roughly 8.2% of which are singletons. Findings of the study overall: Alpha-beta T cells about two months after transplant reportedly derived from several hundred expanded graft clones. Newly produced T cells mostly provided counts and TCRbeta diversity after one year, as hyperexpanded clones declined.

Trimming shortened V by 1 base and J by 6 bases, and 9 bases separated the two germline ends. Per germline, CDR1 SGHRS and CDR2 YFSETQ. The CDR3 consists of 13 residues. The source of this sequence is a female patient between 2 and 15 years old who had a stem cell transplant for Fanconi anemia, so the T cells may come from the graft donor. Specimen: peripheral blood, collected 360 days after TCRalphabeta/CD19-depleted stem cell transplant. This sequence joins TRBV5-1 and TRBJ2-3; D gene ambiguous. The CDR3 DNA follows: TGCGCCAGCAGCTTGTTTGTATCGGATACGCAGTATTTT. It codes for CASSLFVSDTQYF.